These 26 T cell receptor beta chains originate from one sample sequenced in a study of T-cell reconstitution after alpha-beta-depleted transplantation in children. TCRbeta library construction was performed incorporating unique molecular identifiers. Using its own MiXCR run on the PCR reads, TCRdb lists one record per CDR3 protein. The sample comprises around 370,000 distinct CDR3 sequences, 15% to 20% of which are singletons, and about 41% rests with the top ten. Sample: PBMCs, mostly from graft donor cells, taken 360 days after TCRalphabeta/CD19-depleted stem cell transplant. These receptors all stem from a male patient under 10 years old who had a stem cell transplant for acute lymphoblastic leukemia, so the T cells may come from the graft donor.

In this sample, this clonotype turned up a few times. V and J are TRBV12-3 or TRBV12-4 and TRBJ1-5; TRBD1 is a possible D gene (5 bases). V lost 4 bases, J lost 3 bases, and 10 bases lay in between. The CDR3 has 14 amino acids. CDR3 coding DNA: TGTGCCAGCAGTTCCGACAGCCTCAATCAGCCCCAGCATTTT. It yields the protein CASSSDSLNQPQHF.

The chain has TRBV5-1 and TRBJ2-1; possible D gene TRBD1, 6 bases. CDR3 length: 16 amino acids. Trimming removed 3 bases from V and 9 bases from J, with 22 bases in between. Germline values: CDR1 SGHRS, CDR2 YFSETQ. The CDR3 nucleotides are TGCGCCAGCAGCTCGGCTTACAGGGTTGGGATTAGTGAGCAGTTCTTC. Translation: CASSSAYRVGISEQFF.

In this sample, this clonotype turned up a few times. The J gene is TRBJ2-2, the V gene TRBV3-1, with unresolved D. With 4 bases removed from V and 4 bases from J, the gap between germline ends came to 16 bases. The CDR3 spans 16 residues. Germline CDR1 LGHDT, CDR2 YNNKEL (reference sequence). CDR3 residues: CASSPLRGVGTGELFF. The CDR3 DNA sequence: TGTGCCAGCAGCCCCCTACGCGGAGTAGGCACCGGGGAGCTGTTTTTT.

The chain couples TRBV20-1 to TRBJ2-1; D is possibly TRBD2 (6 bases). The CDR3 is 14 residues long. V lost 6 bases to trimming and J lost 6 bases, with 18 bases between them. Germline V gives CDR1 DFQATT, CDR2 SNEGSKA (reference sequence). This CDR3 reads CSAEPLSGVNEQFF. The CDR3 coding sequence is TGCAGTGCCGAGCCCCTTTCGGGAGTCAATGAGCAGTTCTTC.

This clonotype was picked up a small number of times. This chain uses TRBV20-1 with TRBJ1-4; D call uncertain. Germline V lookup: CDR1 DFQATT, CDR2 SNEGSKA (reference sequence). This CDR3 has 13 amino acids. The V end was cut by 1 base, the J end by 8 bases, with 11 bases between. For the CDR3, the DNA is TGCAGTGCTAGAGTGCAGGTTGACGAAAAACTGTTTTTT. It specifies CSARVQVDEKLFF.

The V and J genes are TRBV20-1 and TRBJ2-3, with TRBD2 matching 12 bases. The CDR3 extends over 19 amino acids. The J segment lost 0 bases and the V segment lost 1 base, leaving 11 bases of the junction unmatched. Germline CDR1 reads DFQATT; CDR2 reads SNEGSKA (reference sequence). This CDR3 is CSARVFELAGGPSTDTQYF. DNA of the CDR3: TGCAGTGCTAGAGTTTTCGAGCTAGCGGGAGGGCCAAGCACAGATACGCAGTATTTT.

The genes are TRBV12-3 or TRBV12-4 and TRBJ2-3; TRBD1 is a possible D gene (5 bases). The length of the CDR3 is 17 residues. V shed 6 bases and J shed 1 base, with 20 bases lying between them. The CDR3, as DNA: TGTGCCAGCAGCCTAGGGGCCAGGCCCAGGGGCACAGATACGCAGTATTTT. The encoded protein is CASSLGARPRGTDTQYF.

This clonotype was counted only a few times. V and J are TRBV5-1 and TRBJ2-2; D might be TRBD1 (6 bases). CDR1 is SGHRS and CDR2 is YFSETQ in the germline V gene. The CDR3 is 17 residues long. Trimming pared 1 base from V and 5 bases from J, leaving 18 bases between. The CDR3 loop is CASSLWGPPLGTGELFF. The CDR3 bases are TGCGCCAGCAGCTTGTGGGGGCCTCCGCTTGGAACCGGGGAGCTGTTTTTT.

The gene calls are TRBV12-3 or TRBV12-4 and TRBJ2-2; 14 nucleotides align to TRBD2. The ends lost 7 bases at V and 5 bases at J; junction bases unmatched: 9. CDR3 size: 17 residues. This chain's CDR3 is CASNDGTSGRSTGELFF. DNA of the CDR3: TGTGCCAGCAATGACGGGACTAGCGGGAGAAGTACCGGGGAGCTGTTTTTT.

This CDR3 is CASGYRSNTGELFF. The CDR3 DNA reads TGTGCCAGCGGGTACAGGTCGAACACCGGGGAGCTGTTTTTT. The chain has TRBV7-3 and TRBJ2-2; the D gene is possibly TRBD1 (5 bases). Trimming removed 8 bases from V and 0 bases from J, with 10 bases in between. The germline V gene encodes CDR1 SGHTA and CDR2 FQGTGA. CDR3 size: 14 residues.

A few counts support this clonotype. The V call is TRBV24-1, the J call TRBJ2-3; 7 bases agree with TRBD2. J gave up 0 bases and V 12 bases, and 17 bases lay outside the gene matches. From germline, CDR1 is KGHDR and CDR2 SFDVKD. The CDR3 has 17 amino acids. CDR3 sequence (DNA): TGTGCCGCTGCCCCCGGGCGGGAGTACCCAAGCACAGATACGCAGTATTTT. It codes for CAAAPGREYPSTDTQYF.

V gene TRBV7-9 combines with J gene TRBJ2-5, with D hard to call. CDR3 length: 15 residues. Germline assignment: CDR1 SEHNR and CDR2 FQNEAQ (reference sequence). V was shortened by 1 base and J by 0 bases, with 9 bases between the two germline ends. The CDR3 sequence is CASSLEILDQETQYF. CDR3 bases: TGTGCCAGCAGCTTAGAGATACTCGACCAAGAGACCCAGTACTTC.

This clonotype was detected once. The J gene is TRBJ2-3, the V gene TRBV12-3 or TRBV12-4; 7 nucleotides agree with TRBD2. The CDR3 sequence is 15 residues long. V lost 8 bases and J lost 0; bases outside the gene matches: 8. The CDR3 DNA follows: TGTGCCAGCCAGCGGGGCACTTCTAGCACAGATACGCAGTATTTT. It codes for CASQRGTSSTDTQYF.

The rearrangement joins TRBV29-1 to TRBJ1-1; TRBD1 matches at 7 bases. J lost 0 bases, V lost 3 bases, and 10 bases had no gene match. Germline CDR1 and CDR2: SQVTM and ANQGSEA. The CDR3 runs 16 residues. The DNA of the CDR3 is TGCAGCGTTGAGGGCGCAGGGGGTTTCATGAACACTGAAGCTTTCTTT. This codes for CSVEGAGGFMNTEAFF. Full variable domain (rest looked up from reference TRBV29-1 and TRBJ1-1): SAVISQKPSRDICQRGTSLTIQCQVDSQVTMMFWYRQQPGQSLTLIATANQGSEATYESGFVIDKFPISRPNLTFSTLTVSNMSPEDSSIYLCSVEGAGGFMNTEAFFGQGTRLTVV.

The table lists this clonotype with many counts. V usage is TRBV5-6 and J usage is TRBJ1-2; D unresolved. CDR3 length equals 14 residues. The germline V and J ends were trimmed by 0 bases and 2 bases, with 8 bases remaining between them. Germline V CDR1 and CDR2: SGHDT, YYEEEE. CDR3 coding DNA: TGTGCCAGCAGCTTGGTTTCGGTGAACTATGGCTACACCTTC. This encodes CASSLVSVNYGYTF.

This clonotype was seen many times. The chain recombines TRBV5-1 with TRBJ1-2; D remains ambiguous. The germline CDR1 and CDR2 sequences are SGHRS and YFSETQ. This CDR3 is built from 15 residues. V was shortened by 3 bases and J by 3 bases, with 15 bases between the two germline ends. CDR3 sequence (DNA): TGCGCCAGCAGCTCTAACCCCCGGACGGACTATGGCTACACCTTC. Translating gives CASSSNPRTDYGYTF.

This clonotype was detected only a few times. This CDR3 reads CSARDETGLGMPGEKLFF. In DNA form, the CDR3 reads TGCAGTGCTAGAGACGAGACGGGCCTAGGGATGCCGGGTGAAAAACTGTTTTTT. V usage is TRBV20-1 and J usage is TRBJ1-4, with unresolved D. The germline V gene has CDR1 DFQATT and CDR2 SNEGSKA (reference sequence). Trimming cost V 0 bases and J 7 bases, with 24 bases left between them. The CDR3 is made up of 18 amino acids.

CDR3 region: CASSPGTSGNNEQFF. CDR3 in DNA: TGTGCCAGCAGCCCCGGGACTAGCGGGAACAATGAGCAGTTCTTC. The V and J genes are TRBV14 and TRBJ2-1, with TRBD2 matching over 13 bases. Losses at the gene ends were 4 bases for V and 5 bases for J; bases not matched to a gene: 2. CDR1 and CDR2 (germline): SGHDN, FVKESK. The CDR3 length is 15 residues.

This clonotype was recorded many times. This chain connects TRBV28 to TRBJ2-4; D may be TRBD2 (5 bases). The CDR3 has 13 residues. Trimming pared 6 bases from V and 5 bases from J, leaving 11 bases between. CDR1 and CDR2 (germline): MDHEN, SYDVKM. The DNA of the CDR3 is TGTGCCAGCAGCCCCGGACTGGAAAACATTCAGTACTTC. Translation: CASSPGLENIQYF. Drawing the rest from reference TRBV28 and TRBJ2-4, the complete variable domain is DVKVTQSSRYLVKRTGEKVFLECVQDMDHENMFWYRQDPGLGLRLIYFSYDVKMKEKGDIPEGYSVSREKKERFSLILESASTNQTSMYLCASSPGLENIQYFGAGTRLSVL.

This clonotype was observed many times. V and J are TRBV6-6 and TRBJ1-1, with D unclear. The germline V gene has CDR1 MNHNY and CDR2 SVGAGI (reference sequence). The CDR3 is made up of 12 amino acids. V lost 4 bases and J lost 3, with 6 bases in between. The CDR3 protein is CASSSADTEAFF. As DNA, the CDR3 is TGTGCCAGCAGTTCGGCGGACACTGAAGCTTTCTTT.

In this sample, this clonotype turned up a few times. The CDR3 here is CSVEDRRGPLRASTDTQYF. CDR3 DNA: TGCAGCGTTGAAGATCGGCGAGGTCCCCTTAGGGCCTCCACAGATACGCAGTATTTT. J is TRBJ2-3 and V is TRBV29-1; no clear D. V shed 0 bases and J shed 2 bases, with 24 bases lying between them. The CDR3 consists of 19 residues. In germline, CDR1 is SQVTM, CDR2 ANQGSEA.

The rearrangement joins TRBV6-1 to TRBJ1-4; 10 nucleotides align to TRBD1. CDR1 is MNHNS, CDR2 SASEGT, per germline. Trimming at V came to 6 bases and at J to 4 bases, leaving 5 bases not matched to a gene. The CDR3 is 15 residues long. The CDR3 sequence: CASRRGTGVNEKLFF. The CDR3 DNA is TGTGCCAGCAGACGCGGGACAGGGGTTAATGAAAAACTGTTTTTT.

This clonotype was seen at least ten times. The DNA for the CDR3 is TGTGCCAGCAGTCCCACAGAATCGGGTGAAGCTTTCTTT. This sequence encodes CASSPTESGEAFF. The J gene is TRBJ1-1, the V gene TRBV12-3 or TRBV12-4; no definite D call. The germline V and J ends were trimmed by 5 bases and 7 bases, with 14 bases remaining between them. The CDR3 loop spans 13 amino acids.

V usage is TRBV20-1 and J usage is TRBJ1-3, with D perhaps matching TRBD1 (5 bases). The CDR3 is made up of 14 amino acids. Germline V gene lookup returns CDR1 DFQATT and CDR2 SNEGSKA (reference sequence). V dropped 4 bases and J dropped 0 bases, with 10 bases sitting between them. CDR3 nucleotide sequence: TGCAGTGCTACCCGGGACCTCTCTGGAAACACCATATATTTT. This encodes CSATRDLSGNTIYF.

This clonotype was detected only a few times. This chain connects TRBV7-9 to TRBJ1-1; 9 bases align to TRBD1. Trimming cost V 1 base and J 10 bases; bases outside gene matches: 10. The germline gives CDR1 SEHNR, CDR2 FQNEAQ (reference sequence). The CDR3 consists of 15 residues. Here the CDR3 reads CASSLGLRSGQGAFF. The CDR3 bases are TGTGCCAGCAGCTTAGGTCTGAGATCGGGACAGGGAGCTTTCTTT.

This chain links TRBV6-2 or TRBV6-3 with TRBJ2-1; D might be TRBD1 (6 bases). This CDR3 spans 14 amino acids. The V gene lost 6 bases and the J gene lost 0 bases, with 9 bases spanning the gap. Looked up from germline, CDR1 is MNHEY and CDR2 is SVGEGT. The CDR3 is CASRRGSSYNEQFF. The CDR3 DNA reads as TGTGCCAGCAGAAGGGGGAGCTCCTACAATGAGCAGTTCTTC.